This T cell receptor (beta chain) was captured in a study of human T cells and chemical hapten exposure. This clonotype has just a few counts. The V gene's germline CDR1 is KGHSH and CDR2 LQKENI. The CDR3 runs 13 residues. V was shortened by 1 base and J by 3 bases, with 6 bases between the two germline ends. Time point: pre-sensitization, week 0. Treatment given: therapeutic diphenylcyclopropenone sensitization with weekly scalp DPC. TCRdb reanalysed the RACE reads using MiXCR and keeps one entry per CDR3 protein. The table records approximately 370,000 distinct CDR3 sequences, around 5% of them present only once.

The sequence was obtained from a woman younger than 35 with alopecia areata. Some clones in this sample may be carry-over from other donors' samples. The material sequenced was whole blood, taken in connection with sensitization to the hapten diphenylcyclopropenone (DPC). V usage is TRBV18 and J usage is TRBJ2-5; TRBD2 is a possible D gene (5 bases). CDR3 sequence (DNA): TGTGCCAGCTCACCACGGGGAGAAGAGACCCAGTACTTC. The encoded protein is CASSPRGEETQYF.